The text below deals with one T cell receptor (beta chain). Its antigen is as yet unknown. Trimming cost V 5 bases and J 2 bases, with 4 bases left between them. The CDR3 has 12 amino acids. The V gene's germline CDR1 is MNHEY and CDR2 SMNVEV (reference sequence). These data belong to a study of shared clonotypes between healthy human individuals. Whole-study findings and limits: Rarefaction exposed incomplete sorted-subset sequencing despite large depth.

Some clones are missing from TCRdb's copy, which holds only in-frame ones; the method was immunoSEQ multiplex PCR. Of about 2 million clones in the sample, roughly 95% were seen once. The naive CD8 fraction comprised CD45RO-negative cells positively selected for CCR7 and excluded terminally differentiated effector memory CD45RA+ cells. The chain is built from TRBV27 and TRBJ2-1, with no clear D. Sequencing was performed on naive CD8+ T cells sorted from blood. The sequence was obtained from a man between 18 and 35 years old in good health. The CDR3 reads CASSMTYNEQFF. The CDR3 region has the DNA TGTGCCAGCAGTATGACCTACAATGAGCAGTTCTTC.